The sequence of this TCR beta chain was determined in a study of CD8 T cells in ankylosing spondylitis. Study observations and caveats: A motif in TCR beta, a set of about 8 highly homologous variants, appeared characteristic of ankylosing spondylitis blood.

The length of the CDR3 is 14 residues. Germline V CDR1 and CDR2: MNHNS, SASEGT. J gave up 0 bases and V 6 bases, and 2 bases lay outside the gene matches. This clonotype was picked up a small number of times. What it binds is not known. Each CDR3 protein gets one entry after TCRdb re-called the 5' RACE reads with MiXCR. The table shows about 750,000 distinct CDR3 sequences, with around 20% occurring only once. This receptor was identified in a male donor with ankylosing spondylitis. The chain carries TRBV6-1 and TRBJ1-2; 9 positions agree with TRBD1. The specimen sequenced was blood, either unsorted or a sorted T cell fraction (not recorded which). The CDR3 region has the DNA TGTGCCAGCAGACAGGGGGCGACTAACTATGGCTACACCTTC. Translation: CASRQGATNYGYTF.